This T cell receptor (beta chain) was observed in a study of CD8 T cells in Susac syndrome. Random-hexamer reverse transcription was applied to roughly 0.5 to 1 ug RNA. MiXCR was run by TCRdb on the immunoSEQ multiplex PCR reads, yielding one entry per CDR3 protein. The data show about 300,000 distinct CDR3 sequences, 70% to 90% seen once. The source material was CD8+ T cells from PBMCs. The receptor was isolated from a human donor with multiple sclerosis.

The CDR3, as DNA: TGTGCCAGCAGGTTCCAGGGGGAGGAAGAGCAGTACTTC. Residues: CASRFQGEEEQYF. This rearrangement joins TRBV28 to TRBJ2-7; a weak D match, TRBD1 (7 bases). V dropped 6 bases and J dropped 7 bases, with 16 bases sitting between them. The CDR3 is 13 amino acids. Per the germline V gene, CDR1 is MDHEN and CDR2 is SYDVKM.